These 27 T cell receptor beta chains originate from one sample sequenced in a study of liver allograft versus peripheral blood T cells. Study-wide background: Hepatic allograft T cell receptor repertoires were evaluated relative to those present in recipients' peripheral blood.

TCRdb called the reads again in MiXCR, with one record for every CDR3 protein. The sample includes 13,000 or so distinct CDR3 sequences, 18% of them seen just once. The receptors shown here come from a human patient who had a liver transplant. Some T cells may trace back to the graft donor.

CDR3 amino acids: CASSTGLSTDTQYF. The CDR3 DNA reads TGTGCCAGCAGCACGGGACTGAGCACAGATACGCAGTATTTT. The chain carries TRBV7-3 and TRBJ2-3, with a possible D match to TRBD2 (6 bases). Germline CDR1 and CDR2: SGHTA and FQGTGA. Trimming cost V 5 bases and J 0 bases, with 9 bases left between them. This CDR3 has 14 residues.

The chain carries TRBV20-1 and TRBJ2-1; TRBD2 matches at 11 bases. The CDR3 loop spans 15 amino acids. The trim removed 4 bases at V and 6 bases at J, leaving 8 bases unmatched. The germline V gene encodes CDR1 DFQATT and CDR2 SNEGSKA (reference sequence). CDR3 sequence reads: CSAIELGLAGNEQFF. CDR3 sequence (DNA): TGCAGTGCTATAGAGCTAGGACTAGCGGGCAATGAGCAGTTCTTC.

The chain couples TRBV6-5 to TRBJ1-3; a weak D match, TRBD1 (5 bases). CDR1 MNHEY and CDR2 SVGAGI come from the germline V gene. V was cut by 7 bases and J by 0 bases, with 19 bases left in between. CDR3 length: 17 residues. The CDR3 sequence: CASTNLRQGTSGNTIYF. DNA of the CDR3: TGTGCCAGCACCAACCTCCGTCAGGGCACCTCTGGAAACACCATATATTTT.

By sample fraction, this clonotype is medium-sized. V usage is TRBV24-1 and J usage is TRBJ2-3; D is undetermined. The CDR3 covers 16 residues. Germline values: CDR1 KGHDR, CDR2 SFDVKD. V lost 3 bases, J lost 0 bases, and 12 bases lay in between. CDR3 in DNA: TGTGCCACCAGTGATAACGAAAAGGGTAGCACAGATACGCAGTATTTT. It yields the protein CATSDNEKGSTDTQYF.

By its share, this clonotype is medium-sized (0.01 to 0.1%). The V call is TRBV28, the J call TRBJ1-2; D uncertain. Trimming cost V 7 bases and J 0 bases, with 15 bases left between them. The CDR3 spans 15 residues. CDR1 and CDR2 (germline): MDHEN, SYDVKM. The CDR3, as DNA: TGTGCCAGCATTGGCAGAAGTTCCCCTAACTATGGCTACACCTTC. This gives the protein CASIGRSSPNYGYTF.

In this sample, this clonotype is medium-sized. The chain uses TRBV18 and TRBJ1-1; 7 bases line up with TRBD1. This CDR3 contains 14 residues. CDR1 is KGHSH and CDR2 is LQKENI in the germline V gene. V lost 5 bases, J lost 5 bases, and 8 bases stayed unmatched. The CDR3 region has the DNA TGTGCCAGCTCATCCGACAGGGTAGGTACTGAAGCTTTCTTT. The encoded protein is CASSSDRVGTEAFF.

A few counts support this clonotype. The CDR3 nucleotides read TGTGCCAGCACCTCGACAGGGTACAATGAGCAGTTCTTC. Translating gives CASTSTGYNEQFF. V usage is TRBV12-3 or TRBV12-4 and J usage is TRBJ1-1, with TRBD1 matching over 7 bases. The better agreement between TRBJ2-1 and the DNA end casts doubt on the J call. The CDR3 has 13 amino acids.

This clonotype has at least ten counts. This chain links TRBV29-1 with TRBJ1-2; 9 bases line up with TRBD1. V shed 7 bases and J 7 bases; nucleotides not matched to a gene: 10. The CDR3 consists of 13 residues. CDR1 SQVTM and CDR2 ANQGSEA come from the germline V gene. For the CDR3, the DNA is TGCAGCGCCGATTGGCGGACAGGGGCTGGCTACACCTTC. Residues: CSADWRTGAGYTF.

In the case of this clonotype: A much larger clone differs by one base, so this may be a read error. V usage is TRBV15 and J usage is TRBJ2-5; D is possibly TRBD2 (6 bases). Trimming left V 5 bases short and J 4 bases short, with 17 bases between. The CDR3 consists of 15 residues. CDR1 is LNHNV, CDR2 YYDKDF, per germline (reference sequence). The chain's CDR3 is CATSGRKGGGETQYF. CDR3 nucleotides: TGTGCCACCAGCGGGCGTAAGGGAGGAGGAGAGACCCAGTACTTC.

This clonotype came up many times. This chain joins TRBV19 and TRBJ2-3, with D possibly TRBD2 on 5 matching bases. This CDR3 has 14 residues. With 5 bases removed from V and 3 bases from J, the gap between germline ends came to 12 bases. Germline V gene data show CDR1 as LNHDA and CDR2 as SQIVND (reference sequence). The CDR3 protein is CASSPAGPTDTQYF. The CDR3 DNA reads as TGTGCCAGTAGTCCCGCGGGTCCGACAGATACGCAGTATTTT.

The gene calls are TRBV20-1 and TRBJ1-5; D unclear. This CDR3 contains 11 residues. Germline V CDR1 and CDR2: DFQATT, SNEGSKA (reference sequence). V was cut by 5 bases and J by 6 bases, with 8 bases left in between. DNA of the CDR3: TGCAGTGCTGGCGAGGGTCAGCCCCAGCATTTT. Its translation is CSAGEGQPQHF.

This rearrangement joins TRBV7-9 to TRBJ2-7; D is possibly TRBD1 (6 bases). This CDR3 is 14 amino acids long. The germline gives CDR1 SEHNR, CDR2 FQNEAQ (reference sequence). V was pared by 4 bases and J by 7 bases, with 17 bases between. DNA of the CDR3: TGTGCCAGCAGCTCCGGGACATCCCTCTGGGAGCAGTACTTC. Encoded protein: CASSSGTSLWEQYF.

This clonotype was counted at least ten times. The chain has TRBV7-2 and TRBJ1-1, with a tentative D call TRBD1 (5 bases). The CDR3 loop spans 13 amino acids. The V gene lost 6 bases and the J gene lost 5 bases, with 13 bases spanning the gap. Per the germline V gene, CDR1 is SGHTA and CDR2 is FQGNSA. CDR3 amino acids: CASSFGGGTEAFF. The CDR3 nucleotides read TGTGCCAGCAGTTTCGGGGGGGGGACTGAAGCTTTCTTT.

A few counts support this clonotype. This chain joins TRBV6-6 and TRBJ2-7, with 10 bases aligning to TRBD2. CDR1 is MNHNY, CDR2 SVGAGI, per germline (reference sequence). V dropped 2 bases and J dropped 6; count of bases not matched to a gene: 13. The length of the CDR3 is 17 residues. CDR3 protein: CASSYPQRGGRTLEQYF. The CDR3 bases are TGTGCCAGCAGTTACCCCCAGCGGGGGGGCCGGACTCTCGAGCAGTACTTC.

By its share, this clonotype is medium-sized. In nucleotides, the CDR3 is TGTGCCAGTAGTACCGTATCTGGTTTGGGGGCAGCTAATTCACCCCTCCACTTT. Translation: CASSTVSGLGAANSPLHF. The rearrangement uses TRBV19 and TRBJ1-6, with a tentative D call TRBD1 (6 bases). This CDR3 comprises 18 residues. The germline V gene has CDR1 LNHDA and CDR2 SQIVND (reference sequence). The V gene lost 4 bases and the J gene lost 6 bases, with 22 bases spanning the gap.

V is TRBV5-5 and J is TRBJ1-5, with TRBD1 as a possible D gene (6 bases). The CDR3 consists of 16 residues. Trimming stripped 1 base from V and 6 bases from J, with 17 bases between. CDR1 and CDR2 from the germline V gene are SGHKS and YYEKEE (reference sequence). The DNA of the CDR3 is TGTGCCAGCAGCTTGCTTTCAGGGGCCCCAGGTCAGCCCCAGCATTTT. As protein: CASSLLSGAPGQPQHF. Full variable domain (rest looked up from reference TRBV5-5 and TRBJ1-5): DAGVTQSPTHLIKTRGQQVTLRCSPISGHKSVSWYQQVLGQGPQFIFQYYEKEERGRGNFPDRFSARQFPNYSSELNVNALLLGDSALYLCASSLLSGAPGQPQHFGDGTRLSIL.

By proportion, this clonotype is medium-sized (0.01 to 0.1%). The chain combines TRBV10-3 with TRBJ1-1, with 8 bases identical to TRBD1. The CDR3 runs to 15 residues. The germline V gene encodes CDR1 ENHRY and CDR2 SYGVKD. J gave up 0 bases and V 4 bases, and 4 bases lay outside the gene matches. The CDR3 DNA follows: TGTGCCATCAGTGCCCCGACAGGGGTGAACACTGAAGCTTTCTTT. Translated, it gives CAISAPTGVNTEAFF.

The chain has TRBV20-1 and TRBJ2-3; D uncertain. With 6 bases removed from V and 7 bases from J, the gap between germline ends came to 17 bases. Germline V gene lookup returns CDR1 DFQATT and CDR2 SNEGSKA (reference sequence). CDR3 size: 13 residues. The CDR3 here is CSALGKGPNTQYF. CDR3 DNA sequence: TGCAGTGCCCTGGGCAAAGGGCCGAATACGCAGTATTTT.

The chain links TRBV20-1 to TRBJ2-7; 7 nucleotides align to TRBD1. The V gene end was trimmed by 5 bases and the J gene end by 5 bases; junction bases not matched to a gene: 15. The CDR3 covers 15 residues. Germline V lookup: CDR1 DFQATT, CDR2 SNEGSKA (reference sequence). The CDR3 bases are TGCAGTGCTCGGCCCCCCAAGGGGGCCATTGACGAGCAGTACTTC. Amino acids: CSARPPKGAIDEQYF.

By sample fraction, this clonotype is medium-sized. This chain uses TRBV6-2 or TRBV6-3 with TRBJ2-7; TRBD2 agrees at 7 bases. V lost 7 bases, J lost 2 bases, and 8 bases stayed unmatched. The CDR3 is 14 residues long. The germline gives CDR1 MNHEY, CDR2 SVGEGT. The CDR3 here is CASIGPGRAYEQYF. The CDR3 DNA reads TGTGCCAGCATCGGCCCAGGGAGGGCCTACGAGCAGTACTTC.

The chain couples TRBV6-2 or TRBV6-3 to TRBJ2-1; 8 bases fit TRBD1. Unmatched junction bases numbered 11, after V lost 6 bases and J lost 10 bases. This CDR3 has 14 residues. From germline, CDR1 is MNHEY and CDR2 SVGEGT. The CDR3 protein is CASRTRTGFKEQFF. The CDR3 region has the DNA TGTGCCAGCAGGACCCGGACAGGGTTTAAGGAGCAGTTCTTC.

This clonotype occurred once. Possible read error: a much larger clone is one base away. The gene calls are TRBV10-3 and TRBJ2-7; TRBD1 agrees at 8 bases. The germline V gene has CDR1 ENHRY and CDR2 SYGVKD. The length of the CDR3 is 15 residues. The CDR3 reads CAIGEQAGGTYEQYF. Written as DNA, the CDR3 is TGTGCCATCGGTGAGCAGGCAGGGGGCACCTACGAGCAGTACTTC.

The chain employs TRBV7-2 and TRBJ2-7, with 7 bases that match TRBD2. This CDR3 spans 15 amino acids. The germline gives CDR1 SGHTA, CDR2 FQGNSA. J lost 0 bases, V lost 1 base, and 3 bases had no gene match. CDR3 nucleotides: TGTGCCAGCAGCTTAGACCTAGCGGCCTCCTACGAGCAGTACTTC. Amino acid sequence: CASSLDLAASYEQYF.

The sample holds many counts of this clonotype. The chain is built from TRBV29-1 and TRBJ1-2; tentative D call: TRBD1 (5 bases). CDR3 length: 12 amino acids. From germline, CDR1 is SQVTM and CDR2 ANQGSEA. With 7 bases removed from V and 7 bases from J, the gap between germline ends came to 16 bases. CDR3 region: CSAGADLSGYTF. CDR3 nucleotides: TGCAGCGCCGGGGCGGATCTCTCTGGCTACACCTTC.

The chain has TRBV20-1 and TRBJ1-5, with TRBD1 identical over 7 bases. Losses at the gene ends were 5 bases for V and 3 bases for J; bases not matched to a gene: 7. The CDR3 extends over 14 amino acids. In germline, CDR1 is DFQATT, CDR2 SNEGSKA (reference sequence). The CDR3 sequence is CSAYPGQVNQPQHF. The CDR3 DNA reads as TGCAGTGCTTATCCCGGACAGGTCAATCAGCCCCAGCATTTT.

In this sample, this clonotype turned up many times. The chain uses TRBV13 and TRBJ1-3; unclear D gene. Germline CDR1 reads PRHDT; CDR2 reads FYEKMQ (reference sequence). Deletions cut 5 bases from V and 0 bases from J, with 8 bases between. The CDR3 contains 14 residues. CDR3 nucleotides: TGTGCCAGCAGCCCCGGTCTCTCTGGAAACACCATATATTTT. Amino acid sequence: CASSPGLSGNTIYF.

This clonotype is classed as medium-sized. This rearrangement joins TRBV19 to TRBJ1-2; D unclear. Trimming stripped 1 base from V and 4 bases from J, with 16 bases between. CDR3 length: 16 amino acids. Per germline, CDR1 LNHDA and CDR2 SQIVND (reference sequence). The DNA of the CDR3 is TGTGCCAGTAGTATAGGGGCAGCTCGGGGTTCCTATGGCTACACCTTC. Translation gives CASSIGAARGSYGYTF. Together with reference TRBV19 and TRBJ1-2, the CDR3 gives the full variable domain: DGGITQSPKYLFRKEGQNVTLSCEQNLNHDAMYWYRQDPGQGLRLIYYSQIVNDFQKGDIAEGYSVSREKKESFPLTVTSAQKNPTAFYLCASSIGAARGSYGYTFGSGTRLTVV.